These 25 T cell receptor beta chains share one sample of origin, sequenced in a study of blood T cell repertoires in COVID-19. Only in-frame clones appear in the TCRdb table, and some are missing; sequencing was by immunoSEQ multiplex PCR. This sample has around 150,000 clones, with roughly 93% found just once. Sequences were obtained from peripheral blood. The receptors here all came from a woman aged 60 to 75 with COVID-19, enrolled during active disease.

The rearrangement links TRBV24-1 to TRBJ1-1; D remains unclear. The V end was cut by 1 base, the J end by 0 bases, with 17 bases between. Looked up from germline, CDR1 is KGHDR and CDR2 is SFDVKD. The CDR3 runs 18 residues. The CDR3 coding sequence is TGTGCCACCAGTGATTTTCATGCAGGCCTTCGGTTGAACACTGAAGCTTTCTTT. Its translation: CATSDFHAGLRLNTEAFF.

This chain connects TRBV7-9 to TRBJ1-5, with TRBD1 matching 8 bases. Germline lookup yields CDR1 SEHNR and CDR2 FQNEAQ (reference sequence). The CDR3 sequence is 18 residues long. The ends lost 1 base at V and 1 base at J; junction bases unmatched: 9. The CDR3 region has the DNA TGTGCCAGCAGCTTAGAGTACTCAGGGGGCCCGAGCAATCAGCCCCAGCATTTT. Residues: CASSLEYSGGPSNQPQHF.

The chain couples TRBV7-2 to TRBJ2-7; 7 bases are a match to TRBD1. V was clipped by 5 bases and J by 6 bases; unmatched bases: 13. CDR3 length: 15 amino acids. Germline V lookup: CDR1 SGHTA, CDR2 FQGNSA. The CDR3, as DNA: TGTGCCAGCAGCACCTACAGGGGCCAGTCTGGCGAGCAGTACTTC. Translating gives CASSTYRGQSGEQYF. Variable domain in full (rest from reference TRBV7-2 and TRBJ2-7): GAGVSQSPSNKVTEKGKDVELRCDPISGHTALYWYRQSLGQGLEFLIYFQGNSAPDKSGLPSDRFSAERTGGSVSTLTIQRTQQEDSAVYLCASSTYRGQSGEQYFGPGTRLTVT.

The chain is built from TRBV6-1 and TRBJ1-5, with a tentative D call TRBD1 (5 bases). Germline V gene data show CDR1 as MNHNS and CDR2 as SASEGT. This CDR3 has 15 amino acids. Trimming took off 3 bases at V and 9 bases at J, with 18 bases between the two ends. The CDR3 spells CASSEGLPAEWPQHF. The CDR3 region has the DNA TGTGCCAGCAGTGAGGGACTCCCGGCCGAATGGCCCCAGCATTTT.

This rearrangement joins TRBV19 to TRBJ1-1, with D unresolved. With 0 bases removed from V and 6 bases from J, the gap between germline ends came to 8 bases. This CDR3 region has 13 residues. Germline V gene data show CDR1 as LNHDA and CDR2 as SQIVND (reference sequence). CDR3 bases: TGTGCCAGTAGTATAGATGAGGGAGCTGAAGCTTTCTTT. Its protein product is CASSIDEGAEAFF.

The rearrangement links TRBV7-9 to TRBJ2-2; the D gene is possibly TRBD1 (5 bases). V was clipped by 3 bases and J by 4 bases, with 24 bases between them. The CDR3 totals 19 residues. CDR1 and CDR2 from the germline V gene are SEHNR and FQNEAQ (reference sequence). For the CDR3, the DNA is TGTGCCAGCAGCTTGCCTTTTGACAGTAGTCGACGGCTCACCGGGGAGCTGTTTTTT. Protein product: CASSLPFDSSRRLTGELFF.

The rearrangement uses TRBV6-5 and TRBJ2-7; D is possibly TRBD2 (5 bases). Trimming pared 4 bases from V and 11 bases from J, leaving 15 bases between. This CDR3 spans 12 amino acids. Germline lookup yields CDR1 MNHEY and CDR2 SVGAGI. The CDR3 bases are TGTGCCAGCAGTTCGGTGTCGGAGGAAGAGTACTTC. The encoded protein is CASSSVSEEEYF.

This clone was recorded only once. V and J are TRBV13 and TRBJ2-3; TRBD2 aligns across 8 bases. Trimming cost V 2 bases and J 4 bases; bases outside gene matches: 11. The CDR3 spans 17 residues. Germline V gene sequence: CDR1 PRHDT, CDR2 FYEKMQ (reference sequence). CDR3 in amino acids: CASSLIGSGGIADTQYF. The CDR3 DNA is TGTGCCAGCAGCTTAATTGGCAGCGGGGGTATAGCAGATACGCAGTATTTT.

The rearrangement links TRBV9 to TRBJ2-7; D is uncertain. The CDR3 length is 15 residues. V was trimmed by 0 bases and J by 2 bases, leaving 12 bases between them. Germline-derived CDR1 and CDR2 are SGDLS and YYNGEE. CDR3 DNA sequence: TGTGCCAGCAGCGTAGATCTGGGCATCGCCTACGAGCAGTACTTC. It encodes CASSVDLGIAYEQYF.

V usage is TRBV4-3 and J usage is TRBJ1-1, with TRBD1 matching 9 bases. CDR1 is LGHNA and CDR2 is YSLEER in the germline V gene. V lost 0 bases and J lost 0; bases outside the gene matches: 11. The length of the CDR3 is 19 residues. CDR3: CASSQDLGIGTGMNTEAFF. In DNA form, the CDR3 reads TGCGCCAGCAGCCAAGATCTCGGGATTGGGACAGGGATGAACACTGAAGCTTTCTTT.

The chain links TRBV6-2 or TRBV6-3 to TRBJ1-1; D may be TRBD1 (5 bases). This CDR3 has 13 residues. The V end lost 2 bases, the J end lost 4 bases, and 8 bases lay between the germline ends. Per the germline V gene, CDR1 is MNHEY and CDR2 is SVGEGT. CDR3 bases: TGTGCCAGCAGTTACAGGGGTGGCACTGAAGCTTTCTTT. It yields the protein CASSYRGGTEAFF.

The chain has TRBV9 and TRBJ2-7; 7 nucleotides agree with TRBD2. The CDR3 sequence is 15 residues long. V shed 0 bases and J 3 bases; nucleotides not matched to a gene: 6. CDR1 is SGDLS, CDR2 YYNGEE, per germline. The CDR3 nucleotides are TGTGCCAGCAGCGTAGAAGCGGGGACCCGCTACGAGCAGTACTTC. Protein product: CASSVEAGTRYEQYF. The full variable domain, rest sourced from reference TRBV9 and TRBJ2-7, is DSGVTQTPKHLITATGQRVTLRCSPRSGDLSVYWYQQSLDQGLQFLIQYYNGEERAKGNILERFSAQQFPDLHSELNLSSLELGDSALYFCASSVEAGTRYEQYFGPGTRLTVT.

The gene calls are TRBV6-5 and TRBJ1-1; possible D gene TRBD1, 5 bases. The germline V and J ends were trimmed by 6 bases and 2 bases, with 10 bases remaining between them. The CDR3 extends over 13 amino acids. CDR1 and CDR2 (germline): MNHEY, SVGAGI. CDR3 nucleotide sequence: TGTGCCAGCAGGGACCGGACAAACACTGAAGCTTTCTTT. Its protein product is CASRDRTNTEAFF.

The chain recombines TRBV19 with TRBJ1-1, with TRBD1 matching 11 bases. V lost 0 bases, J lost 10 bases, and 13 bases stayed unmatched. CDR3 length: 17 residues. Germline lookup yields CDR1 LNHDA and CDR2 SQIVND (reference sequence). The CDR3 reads CASSIDTIGQGAIRAFF. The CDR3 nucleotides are TGTGCCAGTAGTATAGATACCATAGGACAGGGGGCGATTCGAGCTTTCTTT.

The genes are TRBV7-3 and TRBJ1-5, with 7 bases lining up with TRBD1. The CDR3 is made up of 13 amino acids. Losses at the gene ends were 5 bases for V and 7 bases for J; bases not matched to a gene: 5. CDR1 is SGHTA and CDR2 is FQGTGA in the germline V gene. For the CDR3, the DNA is TGTGCCAGCAGCAGGGGGCAGGGGCAGCCCCAGCATTTT. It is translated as CASSRGQGQPQHF.

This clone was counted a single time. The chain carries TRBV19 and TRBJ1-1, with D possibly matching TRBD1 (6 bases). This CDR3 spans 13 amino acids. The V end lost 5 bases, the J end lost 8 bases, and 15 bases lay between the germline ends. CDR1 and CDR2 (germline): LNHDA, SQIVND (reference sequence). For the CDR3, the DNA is TGTGCCAGTAGTCCAGAATGGGGGGGCGAAGCTTTCTTT. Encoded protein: CASSPEWGGEAFF.

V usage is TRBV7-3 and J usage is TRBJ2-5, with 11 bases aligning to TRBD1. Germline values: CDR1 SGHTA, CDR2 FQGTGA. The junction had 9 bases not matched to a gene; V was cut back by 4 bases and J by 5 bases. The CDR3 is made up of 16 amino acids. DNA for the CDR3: TGTGCCAGCAGCTCCTACGGACAGGGGGCGGTGGAGACCCAGTACTTC. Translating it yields CASSSYGQGAVETQYF.

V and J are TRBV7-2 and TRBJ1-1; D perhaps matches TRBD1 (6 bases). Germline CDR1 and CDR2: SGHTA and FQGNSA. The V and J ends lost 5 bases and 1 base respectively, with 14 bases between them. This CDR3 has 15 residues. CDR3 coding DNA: TGTGCCAGCAGCACAACCCGACAGGAGAACACTGAAGCTTTCTTT. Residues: CASSTTRQENTEAFF.

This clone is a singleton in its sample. This chain's CDR3 is CASSLPGLDAFETQYF. The CDR3 DNA is TGTGCCAGCAGCCTACCCGGACTAGACGCCTTCGAGACCCAGTACTTC. The V call is TRBV7-9, the J call TRBJ2-5; 7 bases fit TRBD2. The germline V gene has CDR1 SEHNR and CDR2 FQNEAQ (reference sequence). V was pared by 5 bases and J by 5 bases, with 14 bases of the junction left unmatched. The CDR3 has 16 amino acids.

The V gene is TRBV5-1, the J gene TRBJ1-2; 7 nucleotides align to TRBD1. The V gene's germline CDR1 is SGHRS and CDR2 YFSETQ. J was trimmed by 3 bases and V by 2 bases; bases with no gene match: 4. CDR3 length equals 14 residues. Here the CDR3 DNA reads TGCGCCAGCAGCTTCGGGACAGCTTACTATGGCTACACCTTC. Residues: CASSFGTAYYGYTF.

The CDR3 region is CASSLHSKISYEQYF. The CDR3 coding sequence is TGTGCCAGCAGCTTACACAGCAAGATATCCTACGAGCAGTACTTC. The J gene is TRBJ2-7, the V gene TRBV7-2; D is ambiguous. With 2 bases removed from V and 1 base from J, the gap between germline ends came to 12 bases. This CDR3 has 15 amino acids. Germline V gene sequence: CDR1 SGHTA, CDR2 FQGNSA.

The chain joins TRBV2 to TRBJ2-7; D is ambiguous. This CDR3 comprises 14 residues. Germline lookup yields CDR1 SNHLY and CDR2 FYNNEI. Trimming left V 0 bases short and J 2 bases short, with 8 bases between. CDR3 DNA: TGTGCCAGCAGTGAAGCCGCCAGGCCCTACGAGCAGTACTTC. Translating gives CASSEAARPYEQYF.

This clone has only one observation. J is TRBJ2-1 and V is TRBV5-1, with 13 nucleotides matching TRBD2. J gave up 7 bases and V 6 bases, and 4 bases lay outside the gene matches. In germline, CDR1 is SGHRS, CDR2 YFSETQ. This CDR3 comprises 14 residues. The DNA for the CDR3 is TGCGCCAGCAAACTAGCGGGGGGGCTGAATGAGCAGTTCTTC. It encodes CASKLAGGLNEQFF.

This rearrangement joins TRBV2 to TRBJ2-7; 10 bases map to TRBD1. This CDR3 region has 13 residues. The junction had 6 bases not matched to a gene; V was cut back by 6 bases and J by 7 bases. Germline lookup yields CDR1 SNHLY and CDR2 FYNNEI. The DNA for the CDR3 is TGTGCCAGCAGCTACGACAGGGGGCTAGAGCAGTACTTC. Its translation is CASSYDRGLEQYF.

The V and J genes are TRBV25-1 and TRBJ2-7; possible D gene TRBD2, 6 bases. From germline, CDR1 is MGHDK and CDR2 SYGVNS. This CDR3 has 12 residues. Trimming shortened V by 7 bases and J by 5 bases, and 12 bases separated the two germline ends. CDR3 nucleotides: TGTGCCAGCATCTCGGGCGGGGACGAGCAGTACTTC. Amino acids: CASISGGDEQYF.